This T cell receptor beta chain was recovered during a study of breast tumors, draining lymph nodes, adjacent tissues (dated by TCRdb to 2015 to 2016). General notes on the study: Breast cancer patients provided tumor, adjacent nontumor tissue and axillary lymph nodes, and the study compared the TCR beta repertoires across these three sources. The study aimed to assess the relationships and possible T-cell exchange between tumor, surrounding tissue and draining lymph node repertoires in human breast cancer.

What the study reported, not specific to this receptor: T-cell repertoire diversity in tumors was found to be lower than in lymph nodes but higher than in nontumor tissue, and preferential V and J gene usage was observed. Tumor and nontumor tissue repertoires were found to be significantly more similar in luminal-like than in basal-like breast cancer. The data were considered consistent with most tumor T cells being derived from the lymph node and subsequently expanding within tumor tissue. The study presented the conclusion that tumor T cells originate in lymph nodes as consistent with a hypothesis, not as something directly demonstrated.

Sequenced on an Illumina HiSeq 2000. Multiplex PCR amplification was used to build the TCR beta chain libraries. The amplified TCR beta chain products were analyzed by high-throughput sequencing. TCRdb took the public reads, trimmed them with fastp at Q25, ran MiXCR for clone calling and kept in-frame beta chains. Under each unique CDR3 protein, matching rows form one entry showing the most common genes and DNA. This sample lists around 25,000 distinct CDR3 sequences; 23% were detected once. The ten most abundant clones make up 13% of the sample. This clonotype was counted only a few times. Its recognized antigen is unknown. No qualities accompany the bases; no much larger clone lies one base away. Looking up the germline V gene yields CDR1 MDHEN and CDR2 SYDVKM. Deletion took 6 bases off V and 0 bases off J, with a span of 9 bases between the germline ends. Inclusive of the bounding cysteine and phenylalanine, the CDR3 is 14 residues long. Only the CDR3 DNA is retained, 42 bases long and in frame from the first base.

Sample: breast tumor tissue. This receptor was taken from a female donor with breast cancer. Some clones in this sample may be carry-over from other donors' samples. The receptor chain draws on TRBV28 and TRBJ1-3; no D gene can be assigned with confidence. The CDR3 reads CASRPPDSGNTIYF. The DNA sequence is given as TGTGCCAGCAGACCGCCAGACTCTGGAAACACCATATATTTT.